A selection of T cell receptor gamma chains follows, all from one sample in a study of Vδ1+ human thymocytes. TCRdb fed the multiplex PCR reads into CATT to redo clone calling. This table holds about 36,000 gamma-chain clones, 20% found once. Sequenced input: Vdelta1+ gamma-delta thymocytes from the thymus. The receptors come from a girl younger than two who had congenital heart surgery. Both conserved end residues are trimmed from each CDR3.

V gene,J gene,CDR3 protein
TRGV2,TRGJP,ATWDGPWELGKKIKV
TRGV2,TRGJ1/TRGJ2,ATWDGNKKL
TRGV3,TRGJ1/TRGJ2,ATWDRLWDKKL
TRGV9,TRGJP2,ASLKFGTSRGSSSDWIKT
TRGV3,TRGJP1,ATWDIHTTGWFKI
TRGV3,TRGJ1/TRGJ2,ATWDRLYYKKL
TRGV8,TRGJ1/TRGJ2,ATWDRPPYYKKL
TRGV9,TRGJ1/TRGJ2,ALWELDKKL
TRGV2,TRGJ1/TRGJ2,ATWDGRRGKL
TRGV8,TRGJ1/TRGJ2,ATSDKLAKL
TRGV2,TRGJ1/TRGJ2,ATWDVVLGKL
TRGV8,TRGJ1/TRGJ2,ATWDRAYYKKL
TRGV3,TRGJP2,ATWDRPRSSDWIKT
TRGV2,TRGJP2,ATWPHQGRWIKT
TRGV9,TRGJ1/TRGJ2,ALWETNAKKL
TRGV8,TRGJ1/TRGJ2,ATWDGGHYKKL
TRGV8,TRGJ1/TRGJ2,ATWDRPDYKKL
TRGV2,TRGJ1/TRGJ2,ATWDGPYGVYKKL
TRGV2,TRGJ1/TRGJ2,ATWDGPTYYKKL
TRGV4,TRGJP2,ATWDGPTTPLSSDWIKT
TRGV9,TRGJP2,ALWEVSSDWIKT
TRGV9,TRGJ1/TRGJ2,ALWAPDPRRV
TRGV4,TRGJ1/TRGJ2,ATWDDPAYYKKL
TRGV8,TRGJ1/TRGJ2,ATWDWPSKKL
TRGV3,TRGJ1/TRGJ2,ATWSYYKKL
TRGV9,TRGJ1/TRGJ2,ALWEVHHLDYKKL
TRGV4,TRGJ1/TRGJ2,ATWDGWSYKKL
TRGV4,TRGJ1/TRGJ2,ATRHLYYKKL